Following are 23 T cell receptor beta chains from one sample sequenced in a study of OX40 agonist ivuxolimab in advanced cancers. Using immunoSEQ multiplex PCR, the repertoire was profiled, and TCRdb retains in-frame clones only, with some absent. The sample records about 77,000 clones, approximately 83% being singletons. The input for sequencing was CD4+ or CD8+ T cells sorted from blood, taken in a trial of the OX40 agonist ivuxolimab. The receptors here all came from an adult with an advanced solid tumor such as melanoma, head and neck, liver or kidney cancer.

J is TRBJ1-2 and V is TRBV11-2; 7 bases fit TRBD1. V lost 5 bases and J lost 7; bases outside the gene matches: 16. This CDR3 comprises 16 residues. Germline values: CDR1 SGHAT, CDR2 FQNNGV. CDR3 protein: CASSQTDRTLYGGYTF. CDR3 DNA: TGTGCCAGCAGCCAAACGGACAGGACCCTTTACGGTGGCTACACCTTC. Looking up the rest from reference TRBV11-2 and TRBJ1-2 gives the full variable domain: EAGVAQSPRYKIIEKRQSVAFWCNPISGHATLYWYQQILGQGPKLLIQFQNNGVVDDSQLPKDRFSAERLKGVDSTLKIQPAKLEDSAVYLCASSQTDRTLYGGYTFGSGTRLTVV.

The chain employs TRBV30 and TRBJ1-3; D is uncertain. CDR3 length equals 12 residues. Germline values: CDR1 GTSNPN, CDR2 SVGIG (reference sequence). V was pared by 1 base and J by 3 bases, with 4 bases between. The CDR3 nucleotides read TGTGCCTGGAGTGCGGGTGGAAACACCATATATTTT. It specifies CAWSAGGNTIYF. Filled out from reference TRBV30 and TRBJ1-3, the complete variable domain reads SQTIHQWPATLVQPVGSPLSLECTVEGTSNPNLYWYRQAAGRGLQLLFYSVGIGQISSEVPQNLSASRPQDRQFILSSKKLLLSDSGFYLCAWSAGGNTIYFGEGSWLTVV.

This clone showed up just once. This chain joins TRBV7-2 and TRBJ2-1; D is ambiguous. Germline loops: CDR1 SGHTA, CDR2 FQGNSA. Trimming cost V 5 bases and J 3 bases, with 14 bases left between them. The CDR3 spans 15 residues. CDR3 sequence: CASSTQGSDYNEQFF. The CDR3 region has the DNA TGTGCCAGCAGCACCCAAGGGTCCGACTACAATGAGCAGTTCTTC.

The J gene is TRBJ2-4, the V gene TRBV7-9, with D perhaps matching TRBD2 (5 bases). Trimming stripped 1 base from V and 0 bases from J, with 19 bases between. CDR1 SEHNR and CDR2 FQNEAQ come from the germline V gene (reference sequence). CDR3 length: 19 residues. This chain's CDR3 is CASSLGWTGEALAKNIQYF. The CDR3 DNA reads TGTGCCAGCAGCTTAGGATGGACCGGGGAAGCCTTAGCCAAAAACATTCAGTACTTC. Full variable domain (outside the CDR3, taken from reference TRBV7-9 and TRBJ2-4): DTGVSQNPRHKITKRGQNVTFRCDPISEHNRLYWYRQTLGQGPEFLTYFQNEAQLEKSRLLSDRFSAERPKGSFSTLEIQRTEQGDSAMYLCASSLGWTGEALAKNIQYFGAGTRLSVL.

This chain joins TRBV5-4 and TRBJ2-2; TRBD1 is a possible D gene (7 bases). CDR1 SGHNT and CDR2 YYREEE come from the germline V gene (reference sequence). CDR3 size: 15 residues. V lost 5 bases and J lost 4, with 15 bases in between. CDR3 amino acids: CASRKGARGTGELFF. CDR3 bases: TGTGCCAGCAGAAAGGGGGCGCGGGGCACCGGGGAGCTGTTTTTT.

V usage is TRBV7-2 and J usage is TRBJ2-7, with TRBD1 matching over 9 bases. Looked up from germline, CDR1 is SGHTA and CDR2 is FQGNSA. CDR3 length: 16 amino acids. The ends lost 1 base at V and 5 bases at J; junction bases unmatched: 9. CDR3 DNA: TGTGCCAGCAGCTTAGTGGGGACAGGGATTCTCCACGAGCAGTACTTC. It specifies CASSLVGTGILHEQYF. Drawing the rest from reference TRBV7-2 and TRBJ2-7, the complete variable domain is GAGVSQSPSNKVTEKGKDVELRCDPISGHTALYWYRQSLGQGLEFLIYFQGNSAPDKSGLPSDRFSAERTGGSVSTLTIQRTQQEDSAVYLCASSLVGTGILHEQYFGPGTRLTVT.

The chain carries TRBV4-1 and TRBJ1-3, with D unresolved. The germline V and J ends were trimmed by 0 bases and 0 bases, with 6 bases remaining between them. Germline CDR1 is MGHRA and CDR2 is YSYEKL. This CDR3 has 15 amino acids. The CDR3 protein is CASSQDRASGNTIYF. CDR3 bases: TGCGCCAGCAGCCAAGATAGGGCCTCTGGAAACACCATATATTTT.

The chain combines TRBV19 with TRBJ2-1, with TRBD2 matching 9 bases. The CDR3 length is 16 residues. Germline V gene data show CDR1 as LNHDA and CDR2 as SQIVND (reference sequence). V lost 3 bases to trimming and J lost 3 bases; unmatched junction nucleotides: 6. CDR3 amino acids: CASSIDAAGGYNEQFF. The CDR3 DNA sequence: TGTGCCAGTAGTATCGATGCAGCGGGGGGCTACAATGAGCAGTTCTTC.

V gene TRBV19 combines with J gene TRBJ2-3; D gene unclear. Germline CDR1 is LNHDA and CDR2 is SQIVND (reference sequence). Trimming removed 1 base from V and 2 bases from J, with 7 bases in between. The CDR3 totals 14 residues. The CDR3: CASSIVGDTDTQYF. The CDR3, as DNA: TGTGCCAGTAGTATAGTTGGGGACACAGATACGCAGTATTTT.

This clone was seen a single time. The V and J genes are TRBV5-1 and TRBJ2-5; D uncertain. V dropped 0 bases and J dropped 2 bases, with 8 bases sitting between them. From germline, CDR1 is SGHRS and CDR2 YFSETQ. CDR3 length: 14 amino acids. CDR3 residues: CASSLGPQQETQYF. CDR3 sequence (DNA): TGCGCCAGCAGCTTGGGACCACAACAAGAGACCCAGTACTTC.

The chain employs TRBV9 and TRBJ2-2, with D uncertain. V was pared by 0 bases and J by 5 bases, with 14 bases between. The CDR3 consists of 16 residues. CDR1 and CDR2 from the germline V gene are SGDLS and YYNGEE. The CDR3 DNA follows: TGTGCCAGCAGCGTAGCCCCGGCCCAGCATACCGGGGAGCTGTTTTTT. This sequence encodes CASSVAPAQHTGELFF. Full variable domain (rest looked up from reference TRBV9 and TRBJ2-2): DSGVTQTPKHLITATGQRVTLRCSPRSGDLSVYWYQQSLDQGLQFLIQYYNGEERAKGNILERFSAQQFPDLHSELNLSSLELGDSALYFCASSVAPAQHTGELFFGEGSRLTVL.

J is TRBJ2-1 and V is TRBV12-5, with D tentatively TRBD1 (5 bases). V was pared by 5 bases and J by 5 bases, with 19 bases between. Germline V lookup: CDR1 LGHNT, CDR2 FRNRAP. The CDR3 spans 16 residues. CDR3 amino acids: CASGPSADSDHNEQFF. CDR3 sequence (DNA): TGTGCTAGTGGTCCCTCGGCCGACAGCGATCACAATGAGCAGTTCTTC.

The V gene is TRBV10-3, the J gene TRBJ2-3; D is unclear. Germline V lookup: CDR1 ENHRY, CDR2 SYGVKD. The CDR3 covers 15 residues. V shed 1 base and J shed 0 bases, with 8 bases lying between them. In nucleotides, the CDR3 is TGTGCCATCAGTGAGTACCAGGAAAGCACAGATACGCAGTATTTT. Protein: CAISEYQESTDTQYF.

This chain uses TRBV19 with TRBJ2-5; 9 bases are a match to TRBD1. CDR1 LNHDA and CDR2 SQIVND come from the germline V gene (reference sequence). The ends lost 0 bases at V and 5 bases at J; junction bases unmatched: 4. This CDR3 is built from 15 residues. CDR3 loop: CASSIEGTGYETQYF. The DNA for the CDR3 is TGTGCCAGTAGTATAGAGGGGACAGGGTACGAGACCCAGTACTTC. The variable domain in full, completed from reference TRBV19 and TRBJ2-5, reads DGGITQSPKYLFRKEGQNVTLSCEQNLNHDAMYWYRQDPGQGLRLIYYSQIVNDFQKGDIAEGYSVSREKKESFPLTVTSAQKNPTAFYLCASSIEGTGYETQYFGPGTRLLVL.

This clone showed up just a few times. The genes are TRBV11-1 and TRBJ1-1; the match to TRBD1 covers 8 bases. CDR1 and CDR2 from the germline V gene are SGHAT and FQDESV (reference sequence). The CDR3 length is 16 residues. V gave up 4 bases and J gave up 1 base; unmatched junction bases: 8. The CDR3 loop reads CASSSRPGTGNTEAFF. The DNA for the CDR3 is TGTGCCAGCAGCTCTCGTCCCGGGACAGGGAACACTGAAGCTTTCTTT.

V usage is TRBV19 and J usage is TRBJ1-5; D might be TRBD1 (5 bases). Germline V gene sequence: CDR1 LNHDA, CDR2 SQIVND (reference sequence). V gave up 10 bases and J gave up 3 bases, with 22 bases separating them. The CDR3 extends over 16 amino acids. In DNA form, the CDR3 reads TGTGCCACCCACCGTCAGGGACGAGGTGACAATCAGCCCCAGCATTTT. Amino acid sequence: CATHRQGRGDNQPQHF.

V gene TRBV7-8 combines with J gene TRBJ1-1; D is undetermined. Germline V CDR1 and CDR2: SGHVS, FQNEAQ. Trimming took off 5 bases at V and 4 bases at J, with 14 bases between the two ends. The CDR3 consists of 14 residues. Written as DNA, the CDR3 is TGTGCCAGCAGCCTAGAGCCCGGTTTCACTGAAGCTTTCTTT. It codes for CASSLEPGFTEAFF.

Here the CDR3 reads CASTIFPYEQYF. CDR3 DNA: TGTGCCAGCACCATATTCCCGTACGAGCAGTACTTC. The rearrangement links TRBV6-1 to TRBJ2-7, with no clear D. CDR1 MNHNS and CDR2 SASEGT come from the germline V gene. V lost 7 bases and J 4 bases, leaving 11 bases between the germline ends. CDR3 length equals 12 residues.

This clone appeared once. The chain links TRBV11-1 to TRBJ1-2; TRBD1 matches at 8 bases. V was clipped by 2 bases and J by 3 bases; unmatched bases: 5. The germline gives CDR1 SGHAT, CDR2 FQDESV (reference sequence). This CDR3 contains 15 residues. CDR3 sequence reads: CASSLPSGGDYGYTF. The CDR3 coding sequence is TGTGCCAGCAGCTTACCCTCAGGGGGCGACTATGGCTACACCTTC.

This clone was found a few times. The chain is built from TRBV7-3 and TRBJ2-2, with 8 bases identical to TRBD1. CDR3 size: 14 residues. Germline lookup yields CDR1 SGHTA and CDR2 FQGTGA. With V trimmed by 4 bases and J by 9 bases, 7 bases remained unmatched. This chain's CDR3 is CASSSGQGPRELFF. CDR3 nucleotide sequence: TGTGCCAGCAGCTCAGGACAGGGTCCCAGGGAGCTGTTTTTT.

This clone was observed a handful of times. The chain couples TRBV7-8 to TRBJ1-2; TRBD1 matches 7 bases. J lost 2 bases, V lost 5 bases, and 8 bases had no gene match. CDR3 length: 15 residues. Per the germline V gene, CDR1 is SGHVS and CDR2 is FQNEAQ. Here the CDR3 DNA reads TGTGCCAGCAGCCAAACAAGACAGGGAAACTATGGCTACACCTTC. It translates to CASSQTRQGNYGYTF. The whole variable domain, remainder taken from reference TRBV7-8 and TRBJ1-2, is GAGVSQSPRYKVAKRGQDVALRCDPISGHVSLFWYQQALGQGPEFLTYFQNEAQLDKSGLPSDRFFAERPEGSVSTLKIQRTQQEDSAVYLCASSQTRQGNYGYTFGSGTRLTVV.

V gene TRBV11-2 combines with J gene TRBJ2-5, with TRBD2 identical over 7 bases. V gave up 8 bases and J gave up 2 bases; unmatched junction bases: 2. Germline V gene data show CDR1 as SGHAT and CDR2 as FQNNGV. The CDR3 has 12 residues. The DNA for the CDR3 is TGTGCCAGCGGGGGAGGGCAAGAGACCCAGTACTTC. Translation gives CASGGGQETQYF.

V gene TRBV5-4 combines with J gene TRBJ1-2; D is unclear. This CDR3 is built from 12 residues. Deletions cut 0 bases from V and 7 bases from J, with 7 bases between. Germline-derived CDR1 and CDR2 are SGHNT and YYREEE (reference sequence). The CDR3 reads CASSLGLGGYTF. CDR3 coding DNA: TGTGCCAGCAGCTTGGGCTTGGGTGGCTACACCTTC. The whole variable domain, remainder taken from reference TRBV5-4 and TRBJ1-2, is ETGVTQSPTHLIKTRGQQVTLRCSSQSGHNTVSWYQQALGQGPQFIFQYYREEENGRGNFPPRFSGLQFPNYSSELNVNALELDDSALYLCASSLGLGGYTFGSGTRLTVV.